One TCR beta chain is described in this entry. This sample stems from a study of blood T cell repertoires in COVID-19. For the study at large: Donors in the United States, Italy and Spain gave samples during acute or convalescent COVID-19. Sample material is recorded as cDNA or gDNA derived from T cells, B-cell-depleted T cells, or PBMCs.

The ends were cut back, 4 bases at V and 6 bases at J, with 14 bases in the middle. The CDR3 is made up of 13 amino acids. Germline values: CDR1 SGDLS, CDR2 YYNGEE. In the original workflow: Estimated nucleated cell counts came from reference gene primer amplification. Method: immunoSEQ multiplex PCR; TCRdb's copy keeps in-frame clones and lacks some. V and J calls and clone size are copied from that table; D and trimming were computed from the DNA. The sample lists about 150,000 clones; 75% to 90% were seen once. The chain recombines TRBV9 with TRBJ2-7, with D perhaps TRBD1 (6 bases). The TCR originated in a woman in her seventies with acute or convalescent COVID-19. What was sequenced was peripheral blood. The CDR3 DNA reads TGTGCCAGCAGCCCTAGACAGGTGGGCGAGCAGTACTTC. Its translation is CASSPRQVGEQYF.